The 21 T cell receptor beta chains below all came from one sample that was sequenced in a study of blood T cell repertoires in COVID-19. The data were produced by immunoSEQ multiplex PCR, yet TCRdb's version contains in-frame clones alone and is incomplete. The repertoire includes a few hundred thousand clones, roughly 86% of them detected once, and around 0.8% sits in the top ten. The sample comprised peripheral blood. These receptor sequences come from a woman in her twenties or thirties with acute or convalescent COVID-19.

The chain has TRBV19 and TRBJ2-1; 10 nucleotides agree with TRBD2. The CDR3 is 15 residues long. J lost 6 bases, V lost 4 bases, and 6 bases had no gene match. Germline loops: CDR1 LNHDA, CDR2 SQIVND (reference sequence). The CDR3 sequence is CASSTSGRIGNEQFF. The CDR3 coding sequence is TGTGCCAGTAGTACTAGCGGGAGAATCGGCAATGAGCAGTTCTTC.

V usage is TRBV6-5 and J usage is TRBJ2-7, with a possible D match to TRBD1 (6 bases). The CDR3 covers 16 residues. V lost 4 bases and J lost 3, with 19 bases in between. The germline V gene encodes CDR1 MNHEY and CDR2 SVGAGI. The DNA for the CDR3 is TGTGCCAGCAGTTCCGTACAGGGATTCGACCTCTACGAGCAGTACTTC. Translating gives CASSSVQGFDLYEQYF.

V is TRBV7-2 and J is TRBJ2-3, with D perhaps matching TRBD2 (6 bases). Per germline, CDR1 SGHTA and CDR2 FQGNSA. Trimming took off 1 base at V and 5 bases at J, with 13 bases between the two ends. The CDR3 is made up of 15 amino acids. The CDR3, as DNA: TGTGCCAGCAGCTTAGAGAGCGGGCGACAAGATACGCAGTATTTT. Encoded protein: CASSLESGRQDTQYF.

V is TRBV7-2 and J is TRBJ2-1, with a possible D match to TRBD1 (6 bases). Between the trimmed V and J ends, which lost 3 bases and 6 bases, there was a span of 18 bases. The CDR3 contains 16 residues. Germline V gene data show CDR1 as SGHTA and CDR2 as FQGNSA. The CDR3 coding sequence is TGTGCCAGCAGCTTCAGGGGCTCGAGGTCAGCCAATGAGCAGTTCTTC. It yields the protein CASSFRGSRSANEQFF.

The chain's CDR3 is CASSPRGEYEQYF. The CDR3 nucleotides are TGTGCCAGCAGCCCACGGGGTGAGTACGAGCAGTACTTC. The chain has TRBV4-2 and TRBJ2-7; D perhaps matches TRBD2 (5 bases). V lost 4 bases, J lost 4 bases, and 11 bases lay in between. In germline, CDR1 is LGHNA, CDR2 YNFKEQ. This CDR3 region has 13 residues.

The chain employs TRBV6-6 and TRBJ1-1; 8 bases match TRBD1. This CDR3 is built from 14 residues. Germline V gives CDR1 MNHNY, CDR2 SVGAGI (reference sequence). V lost 2 bases, J lost 5 bases, and 4 bases stayed unmatched. The CDR3 loop reads CASSYGQGITEAFF. The CDR3 DNA is TGTGCCAGCAGTTACGGACAGGGTATTACTGAAGCTTTCTTT.

The chain carries TRBV21-1 and TRBJ1-1; the table's D call, TRBD1, was not checked against the DNA. TRBV21-1 is noted as a pseudogene. The CDR3 length is 15 residues. In DNA, the CDR3 is TGTGCCAGCAGCACCCTACAGTCAGGGAACACTGAAGCTTTCTTT. Translation gives CASSTLQSGNTEAFF.

V gene TRBV25-1 combines with J gene TRBJ2-1; 12 nucleotides align to TRBD2. This CDR3 contains 14 residues. Germline CDR1 MGHDK, CDR2 SYGVNS. The V and J ends lost 4 bases and 9 bases, in that order; junction bases with no gene match: 4. The CDR3 loop is CASSVLAGGSEQFF. The CDR3 coding sequence is TGTGCCAGCAGTGTCCTAGCGGGAGGGTCTGAGCAGTTCTTC.

This chain joins TRBV5-1 and TRBJ2-3; 11 nucleotides match TRBD2. V shed 0 bases and J 2 bases; nucleotides not matched to a gene: 5. CDR3 length: 17 amino acids. CDR1 is SGHRS, CDR2 YFSETQ, per germline. Here the CDR3 reads CASSLGLAGGHTDTQYF. CDR3 in DNA: TGCGCCAGCAGCTTGGGGCTAGCGGGAGGACACACAGATACGCAGTATTTT.

This chain connects TRBV19 to TRBJ2-1; 7 positions agree with TRBD2. CDR1 and CDR2 (germline): LNHDA, SQIVND (reference sequence). Losses at the gene ends were 7 bases for V and 0 bases for J; bases not matched to a gene: 6. There are 15 residues in the CDR3. In DNA, the CDR3 is TGTGCCAGTAATAGCGGGCAAAGCTCCTACAATGAGCAGTTCTTC. Translated: CASNSGQSSYNEQFF.

The rearrangement uses TRBV7-2 and TRBJ1-2; D is ambiguous. CDR1 SGHTA and CDR2 FQGNSA come from the germline V gene. Trimming took off 5 bases at V and 3 bases at J, with 13 bases between the two ends. This CDR3 has 14 amino acids. The CDR3 coding sequence is TGTGCCAGCAGCCAACGCGGAGGGTACTATGGCTACACCTTC. As protein: CASSQRGGYYGYTF.

V is TRBV6-2 or TRBV6-3 and J is TRBJ2-7, with 8 bases lining up with TRBD1. Germline V gene data show CDR1 as MNHEY and CDR2 as SVGEGT. V shed 2 bases and J 3 bases; nucleotides not matched to a gene: 3. CDR3 length: 14 residues. This CDR3 reads CASSYEGQVYEQYF. The CDR3, as DNA: TGTGCCAGCAGTTACGAGGGACAGGTCTACGAGCAGTACTTC.

J is TRBJ1-4 and V is TRBV6-5; weak D call: TRBD1 (6 bases). This CDR3 comprises 15 residues. Per germline, CDR1 MNHEY and CDR2 SVGAGI. Trimming stripped 5 bases from V and 2 bases from J, with 12 bases between. DNA for the CDR3: TGTGCCAGCAGTACCACAGGGAACACTAATGAAAAACTGTTTTTT. Its translation: CASSTTGNTNEKLFF.

The rearrangement uses TRBV6-1 and TRBJ1-5; no definite D call. The CDR3 has 12 amino acids. Germline CDR1 and CDR2: MNHNS and SASEGT. V lost 0 bases and J 9 bases, leaving 6 bases between the germline ends. The CDR3 here is CASSEAQLPQHF. The CDR3 DNA reads as TGTGCCAGCAGTGAAGCCCAATTGCCCCAGCATTTT.

V gene TRBV9 combines with J gene TRBJ1-1; TRBD1 matches at 8 bases. There are 16 residues in the CDR3. J gave up 1 base and V 0 bases, and 5 bases lay outside the gene matches. CDR1 is SGDLS and CDR2 is YYNGEE in the germline V gene. CDR3 region: CASSVAQGATNTEAFF. The CDR3 coding sequence is TGTGCCAGCAGCGTAGCTCAGGGGGCTACGAACACTGAAGCTTTCTTT.

The CDR3 bases are TGTGCCAGCAGTTCCTGGACAGGGATAGGCTATGGCTACACCTTC. Its protein product is CASSSWTGIGYGYTF. V is TRBV27 and J is TRBJ1-2; TRBD1 aligns across 8 bases. V lost 4 bases and J lost 4; bases outside the gene matches: 8. The germline V gene encodes CDR1 MNHEY and CDR2 SMNVEV (reference sequence). This CDR3 is built from 15 residues.

The chain recombines TRBV27 with TRBJ2-5, with D tentatively TRBD2 (5 bases). There are 15 residues in the CDR3. Germline CDR1 MNHEY, CDR2 SMNVEV (reference sequence). Trimming stripped 0 bases from V and 0 bases from J, with 8 bases between. The chain's CDR3 is CASSLSRGYQETQYF. CDR3 bases: TGTGCCAGCAGTTTATCCCGGGGATACCAAGAGACCCAGTACTTC.

The chain is built from TRBV2 and TRBJ2-7; 11 bases map to TRBD1. V shed 7 bases, J shed 1 base, and the junction held 9 bases outside the gene matches. CDR1 is SNHLY, CDR2 FYNNEI, per germline. This CDR3 has 16 residues. This CDR3 is CASIEVGQGASYEQYF. The CDR3 DNA reads as TGTGCCAGCATCGAAGTAGGACAGGGGGCTTCCTACGAGCAGTACTTC.

The J gene is TRBJ1-1, the V gene TRBV6-5; TRBD1 is a possible D gene (5 bases). V gave up 8 bases and J gave up 4 bases, with 14 bases separating them. The V gene's germline CDR1 is MNHEY and CDR2 SVGAGI. CDR3 size: 13 residues. The CDR3 bases are TGTGCCAGCTGCTCGGGGGAGGTCACTGAAGCTTTCTTT. This sequence encodes CASCSGEVTEAFF.

In its sample, this clone was seen once. The chain has TRBV9 and TRBJ1-1; the D gene is possibly TRBD1 (5 bases). The CDR3 is made up of 13 amino acids. The ends were cut back, 6 bases at V and 2 bases at J, with 11 bases in the middle. Per germline, CDR1 SGDLS and CDR2 YYNGEE. For the CDR3, the DNA is TGTGCCAGCACGGCCGGGGGAAACACTGAAGCTTTCTTT. Its translation is CASTAGGNTEAFF.

This chain connects TRBV7-8 to TRBJ2-5; no clear D. CDR1 and CDR2 from the germline V gene are SGHVS and FQNEAQ. V lost 4 bases and J lost 7, with 7 bases in between. CDR3 length: 11 amino acids. DNA for the CDR3: TGTGCCAGCAGCTCCTCCGGGACCCAGTACTTC. As protein: CASSSSGTQYF. The full variable domain, completed using reference TRBV7-8 and TRBJ2-5, is GAGVSQSPRYKVAKRGQDVALRCDPISGHVSLFWYQQALGQGPEFLTYFQNEAQLDKSGLPSDRFFAERPEGSVSTLKIQRTQQEDSAVYLCASSSSGTQYFGPGTRLLVL.